This T cell receptor (beta chain) was recorded in a study of blood T cell repertoires in COVID-19. Whole-study context: The study drew acute and convalescent COVID-19 samples from the United States, Italy and Spain. T cells, B-cell-depleted T cells, or PBMCs provided the cDNA or gDNA that served as material.

Original processing notes: Using reference gene primer amplification, nucleated cell counts were estimated. Assay used: immunoSEQ multiplex PCR; TCRdb lists only in-frame clones, some missing. V and J calls plus clone size are reproduced from that table; the DNA served to infer D and trimming. The sample consists of 90,000 to 100,000 clones, over 75% of them appearing once. V dropped 2 bases and J dropped 1 base, with 11 bases sitting between them. The CDR3 length is 16 residues. Germline lookup yields CDR1 LNHDA and CDR2 SQIVND (reference sequence). Sequences were obtained from peripheral blood. The sequence was obtained from a woman of 80 years or more with acute or convalescent COVID-19. This chain connects TRBV19 to TRBJ2-2, with TRBD1 as a possible D gene (6 bases). The CDR3 sequence is CASSIRGRGNTGELFF. CDR3 sequence (DNA): TGTGCCAGTAGTATACGGGGCAGGGGGAACACCGGGGAGCTGTTTTTT.